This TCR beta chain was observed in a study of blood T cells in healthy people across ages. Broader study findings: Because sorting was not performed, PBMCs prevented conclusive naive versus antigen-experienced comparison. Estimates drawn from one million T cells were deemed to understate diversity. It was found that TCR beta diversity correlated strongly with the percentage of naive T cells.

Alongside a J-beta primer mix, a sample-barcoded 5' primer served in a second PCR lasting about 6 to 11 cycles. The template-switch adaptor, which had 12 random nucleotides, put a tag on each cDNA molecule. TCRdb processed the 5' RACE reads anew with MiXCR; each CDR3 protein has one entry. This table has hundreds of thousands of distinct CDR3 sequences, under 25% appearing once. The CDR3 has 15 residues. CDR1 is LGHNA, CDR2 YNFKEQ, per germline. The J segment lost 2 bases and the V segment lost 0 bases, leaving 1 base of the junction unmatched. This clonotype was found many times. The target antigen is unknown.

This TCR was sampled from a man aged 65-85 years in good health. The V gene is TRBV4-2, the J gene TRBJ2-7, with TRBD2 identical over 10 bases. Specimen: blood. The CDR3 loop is CASSQETSGAYEQYF. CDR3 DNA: TGTGCCAGCAGCCAAGAAACTAGCGGGGCCTACGAGCAGTACTTC.